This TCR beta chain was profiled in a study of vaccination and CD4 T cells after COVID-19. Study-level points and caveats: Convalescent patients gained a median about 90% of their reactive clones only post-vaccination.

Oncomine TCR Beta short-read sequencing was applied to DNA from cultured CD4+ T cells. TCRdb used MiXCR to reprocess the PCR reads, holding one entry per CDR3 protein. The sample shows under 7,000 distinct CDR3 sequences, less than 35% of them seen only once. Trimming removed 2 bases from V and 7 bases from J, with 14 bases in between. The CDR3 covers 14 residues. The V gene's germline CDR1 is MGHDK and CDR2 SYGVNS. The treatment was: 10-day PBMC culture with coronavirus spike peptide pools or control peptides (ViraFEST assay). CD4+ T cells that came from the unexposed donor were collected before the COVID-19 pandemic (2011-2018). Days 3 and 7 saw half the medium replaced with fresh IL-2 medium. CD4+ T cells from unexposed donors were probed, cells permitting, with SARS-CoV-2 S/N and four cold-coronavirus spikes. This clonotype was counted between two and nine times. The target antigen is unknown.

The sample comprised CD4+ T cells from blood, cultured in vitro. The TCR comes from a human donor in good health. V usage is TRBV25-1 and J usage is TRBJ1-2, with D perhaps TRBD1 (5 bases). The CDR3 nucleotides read TGTGCCAGCAGTGAAGGCAGGGCGGGTCTTGGCTACACCTTC. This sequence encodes CASSEGRAGLGYTF.